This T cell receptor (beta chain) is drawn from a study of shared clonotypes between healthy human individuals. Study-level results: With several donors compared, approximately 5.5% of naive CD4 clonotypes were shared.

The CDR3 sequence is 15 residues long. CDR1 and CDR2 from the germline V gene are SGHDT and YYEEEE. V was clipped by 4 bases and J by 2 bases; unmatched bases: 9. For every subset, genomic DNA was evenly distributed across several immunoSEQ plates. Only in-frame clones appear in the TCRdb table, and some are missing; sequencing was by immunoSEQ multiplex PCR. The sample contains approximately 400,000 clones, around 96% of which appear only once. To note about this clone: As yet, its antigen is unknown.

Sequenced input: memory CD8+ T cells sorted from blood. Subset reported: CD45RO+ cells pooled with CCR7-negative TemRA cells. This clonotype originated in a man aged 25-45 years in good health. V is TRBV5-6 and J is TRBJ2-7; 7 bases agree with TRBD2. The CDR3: CASSRGQLATYEQYF. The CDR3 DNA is TGTGCCAGCAGCCGAGGCCAACTAGCGACCTACGAGCAGTACTTC.